This paragraph covers one TCR beta chain sequence. Germline V gene data show CDR1 as SGHDT and CDR2 as YYEEEE. V was cut by 3 bases and J by 2 bases, with 12 bases left in between. CDR3 length: 14 residues. The sample originates from a study of shared T cell receptors in the human thymus. Data came from immunoSEQ multiplex PCR; TCRdb stores just in-frame clones and leaves some out. The sample lists roughly 700,000 clones; roughly 90% were seen once. Separately, the same data were catalogued under a study of human thymus T cells. That paper notes: Samples came from healthy Finnish infants during open corrective cardiac surgery. Thymus was obtained from resections taken during corrective heart surgery. Apparent bias marked the V and J gene usage of thymic and blood repertoires.

The receptor comes from a boy under three years old with a congenital heart defect. V gene TRBV5-6 combines with J gene TRBJ2-7; D might be TRBD2 (6 bases). The source material was thymocytes. The chain's CDR3 is CASSWRDLTYEQYF. The CDR3, as DNA: TGTGCCAGCAGCTGGCGGGACTTGACCTACGAGCAGTACTTC.